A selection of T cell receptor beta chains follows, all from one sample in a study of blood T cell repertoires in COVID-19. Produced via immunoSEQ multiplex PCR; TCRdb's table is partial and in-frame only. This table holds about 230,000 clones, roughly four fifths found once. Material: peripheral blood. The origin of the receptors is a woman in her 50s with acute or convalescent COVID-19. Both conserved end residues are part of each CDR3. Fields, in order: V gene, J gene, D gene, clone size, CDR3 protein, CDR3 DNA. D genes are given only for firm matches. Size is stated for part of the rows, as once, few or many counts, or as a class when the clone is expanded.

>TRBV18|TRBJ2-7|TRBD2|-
CASSTGLAGDGYEQYF
TGTGCCAGCTCAACCGGGCTAGCGGGAGACGGGTACGAGCAGTACTTC
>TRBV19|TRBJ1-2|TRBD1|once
CASRDRGLAGYTF
TGTGCCAGTAGGGACAGGGGGCTTGCTGGCTACACCTTC
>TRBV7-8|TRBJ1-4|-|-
CASSLVTGQDHEKLFF
TGTGCCAGCAGCTTAGTCACAGGCCAAGACCATGAAAAACTGTTTTTT
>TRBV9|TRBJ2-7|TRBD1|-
CASSVAGTGYYEQYF
TGTGCCAGCAGCGTTGCCGGGACAGGGTACTACGAGCAGTACTTC
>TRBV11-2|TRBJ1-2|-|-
CASSPTSKIGYTF
TGTGCCAGCAGCCCAACTTCGAAGATTGGCTACACCTTC
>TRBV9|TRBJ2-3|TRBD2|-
CASSVEGTRADTQYF
TGTGCCAGCAGCGTAGAAGGGACTAGGGCAGATACGCAGTATTTT
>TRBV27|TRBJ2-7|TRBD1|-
CASSLLGQGAREQYF
TGTGCCAGCAGTTTGTTGGGACAGGGGGCGCGGGAGCAGTACTTC
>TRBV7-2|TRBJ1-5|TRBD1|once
CASSYGQGLNQPQHF
TGTGCCAGCAGCTACGGACAGGGCCTTAATCAGCCCCAGCATTTT
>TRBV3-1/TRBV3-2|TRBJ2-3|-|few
CASSQDTTSDTQYF
TGTGCCAGCAGCCAAGACACGACATCAGATACGCAGTATTTT
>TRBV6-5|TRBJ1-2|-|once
CASSSHYGYTF
TGTGCCAGCAGTAGCCACTATGGCTACACCTTC
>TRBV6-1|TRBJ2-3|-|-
CASSVSLLGLRRDSTDTQYF
TGTGCCAGCAGTGTATCCCTTCTGGGGTTAAGGCGGGACAGCACAGATACGCAGTATTTT
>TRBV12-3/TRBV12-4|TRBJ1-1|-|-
CASRSRWNTEAFF
TGTGCCAGCAGATCGAGGTGGAACACTGAAGCTTTCTTT
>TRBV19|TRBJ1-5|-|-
CASSIGNRAGGNQPQHF
TGTGCCAGTAGTATAGGGAACAGGGCCGGAGGCAATCAGCCCCAGCATTTT
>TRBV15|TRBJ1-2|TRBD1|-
CATSRGGTGVYGYTF
TGTGCCACCAGCAGAGGAGGAACAGGGGTCTATGGCTACACCTTC
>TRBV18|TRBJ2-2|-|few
CASSQDWELFF
TGTGCCAGCTCACAGGACTGGGAGCTGTTTTTT
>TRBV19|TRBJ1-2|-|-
CASSIGTGSGYGYTF
TGTGCCAGTAGTATAGGAACAGGGTCAGGCTATGGCTACACCTTC
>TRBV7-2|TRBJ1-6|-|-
CASSPGGSYNSPLHF
TGTGCCAGCAGCCCCGGGGGCTCCTATAATTCACCCCTCCACTTT
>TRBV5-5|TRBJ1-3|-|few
CASSTTATSGNTIYF
TGTGCCAGCAGCACCACAGCCACCTCTGGAAACACCATATATTTT
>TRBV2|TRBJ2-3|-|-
CASRGASTDTQYF
TGTGCCAGCAGGGGGGCTAGCACAGATACGCAGTATTTT
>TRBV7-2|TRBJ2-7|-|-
CASSLEGGLYEQYF
TGTGCCAGCAGCTTGGAGGGGGGGCTCTACGAGCAGTACTTC
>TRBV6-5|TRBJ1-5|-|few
CASGRFGEQPQHF
TGTGCCAGCGGACGGTTCGGGGAGCAGCCCCAGCATTTT
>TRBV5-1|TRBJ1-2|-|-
CASSLEGHRYGYTF
TGCGCCAGCAGCTTGGAGGGACATCGATATGGCTACACCTTC
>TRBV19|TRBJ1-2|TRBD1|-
CASSISAGTGWEGYTF
TGTGCCAGTAGTATTTCAGCCGGGACAGGGTGGGAAGGCTACACCTTC
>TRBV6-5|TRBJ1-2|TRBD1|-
CASYRDSSYGYTF
TGTGCCAGTTACCGGGACAGCTCCTATGGCTACACCTTC
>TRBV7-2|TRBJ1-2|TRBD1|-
CASRTTGIGYTF
TGTGCCAGCAGAACGACAGGGATAGGCTACACCTTC
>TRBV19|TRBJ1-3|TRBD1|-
CASSIDTGGHSGNTIYF
TGTGCCAGTAGTATAGATACAGGGGGACACTCTGGAAACACCATATATTTT
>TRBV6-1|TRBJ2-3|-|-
CASSERGTDTQYF
TGTGCCAGCAGTGAACGGGGCACAGATACGCAGTATTTT
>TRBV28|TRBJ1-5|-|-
CASSLFRGLSNQPQHF
TGTGCCAGCAGTTTATTTCGGGGTCTTAGCAATCAGCCCCAGCATTTT
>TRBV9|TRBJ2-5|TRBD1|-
CASSATGGIQETQYF
TGTGCCAGCAGCGCCACAGGGGGGATCCAAGAGACCCAGTACTTC
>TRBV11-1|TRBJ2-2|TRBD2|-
CASRRTPGTSAGELFF
TGTGCCAGCAGACGAACCCCCGGGACTAGCGCCGGGGAGCTGTTTTTT
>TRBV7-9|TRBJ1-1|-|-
CASSLKGGTEAFF
TGTGCCAGCAGCTTAAAGGGAGGGACTGAAGCTTTCTTT
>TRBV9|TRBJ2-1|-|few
CASSVAPSVDNEQFF
TGTGCCAGCAGCGTAGCCCCTAGCGTCGACAATGAGCAGTTCTTC
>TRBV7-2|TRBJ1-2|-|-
CASSFEGVYGYTF
TGTGCCAGCAGCTTTGAGGGAGTATATGGCTACACCTTC
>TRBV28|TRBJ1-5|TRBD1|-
CASRDRGGGNQPQHF
TGTGCCAGCCGGGACAGGGGAGGGGGCAATCAGCCCCAGCATTTT
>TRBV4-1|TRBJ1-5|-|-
CASSPSIARIYSNQPQHF
TGCGCCAGCAGCCCCTCCATAGCCCGTATCTATAGCAATCAGCCCCAGCATTTT
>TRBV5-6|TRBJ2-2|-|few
CASSLGGTNTGELFF
TGTGCCAGCAGCTTAGGGGGAACGAACACCGGGGAGCTGTTTTTT
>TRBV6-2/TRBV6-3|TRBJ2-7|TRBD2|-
CASSSRTSGGSQYEQYF
TGTGCCAGCAGTAGCCGGACTAGCGGGGGGAGTCAGTACGAGCAGTACTTC
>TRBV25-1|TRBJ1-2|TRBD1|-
CASSRQGANRGYTF
TGTGCCAGCAGCCGACAGGGGGCCAATCGCGGCTACACCTTC
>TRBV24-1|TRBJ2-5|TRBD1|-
CATSDARGQGARSETQYF
TGTGCCACCAGCGACGCTCGAGGACAGGGGGCTAGGTCGGAGACCCAGTACTTC
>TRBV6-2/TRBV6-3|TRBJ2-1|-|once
CASSYARINNEQFF
TGTGCCAGCAGTTATGCTAGAATAAACAATGAGCAGTTCTTC
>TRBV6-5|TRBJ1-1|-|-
CASLGDSEAFF
TGTGCCAGCCTTGGGGACTCTGAAGCTTTCTTT
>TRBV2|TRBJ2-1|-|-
CASSDTIDEQFF
TGTGCCAGCAGTGATACTATTGATGAGCAGTTCTTC
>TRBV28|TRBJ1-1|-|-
CASSSYRAEAFF
TGTGCCAGCAGTTCCTACAGGGCCGAAGCTTTCTTT
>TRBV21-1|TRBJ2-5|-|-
CASSHSPDRGQETQYF
TGTGCCAGCAGCCATAGTCCAGACAGGGGGCAAGAGACCCAGTACTTC
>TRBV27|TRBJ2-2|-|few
CASSFGAASGELFF
TGTGCCAGCAGTTTTGGGGCAGCTTCCGGGGAGCTGTTTTTT
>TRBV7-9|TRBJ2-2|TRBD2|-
CASSFLAGLAGGTTGELFF
TGTGCCAGCAGCTTTCTAGCGGGACTAGCGGGGGGAACCACCGGGGAGCTGTTTTTT
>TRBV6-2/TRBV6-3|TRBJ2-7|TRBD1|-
CASSYFPGTVSYEQYF
TGTGCCAGCAGTTACTTTCCCGGGACAGTTTCCTACGAGCAGTACTTC
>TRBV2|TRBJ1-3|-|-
CASSQGRENTIYF
TGTGCCAGCAGTCAAGGACGGGAAAACACCATATATTTT
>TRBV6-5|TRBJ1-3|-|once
CASSYAGISGNTIYF
TGTGCCAGCAGTTACGCAGGGATCTCTGGAAACACCATATATTTT
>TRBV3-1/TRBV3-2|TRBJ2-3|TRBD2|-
CASSQAGTSTPSGTDTQYF
TGTGCCAGCAGCCAAGCAGGGACTAGCACCCCCTCCGGGACAGATACGCAGTATTTT
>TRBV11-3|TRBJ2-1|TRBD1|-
CASRGQGYNEQFF
TGTGCCAGCAGGGGACAGGGTTACAATGAGCAGTTCTTC
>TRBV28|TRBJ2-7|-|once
CASSLATGGSYEQYF
TGTGCCAGCAGTTTAGCAACAGGTGGGTCCTACGAGCAGTACTTC
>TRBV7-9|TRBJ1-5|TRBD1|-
CASSSGDRTHF
TGTGCCAGCAGCTCAGGGGACAGGACTCATTTT
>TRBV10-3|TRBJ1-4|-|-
CASSTGTSPQVDEKLFF
TGTGCCAGTAGTACCGGGACTTCGCCTCAGGTGGATGAAAAACTGTTTTTT
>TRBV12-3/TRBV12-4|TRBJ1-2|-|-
CASTEVLNYGYTF
TGTGCCAGCACCGAGGTCCTTAACTATGGCTACACCTTC
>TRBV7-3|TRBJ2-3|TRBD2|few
CASSLMPSGGLADTQYF
TGTGCCAGCAGCTTAATGCCTAGCGGGGGTTTGGCAGATACGCAGTATTTT
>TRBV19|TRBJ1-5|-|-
CASSRTVPSNQPQHF
TGTGCCAGTAGTAGGACAGTTCCGAGCAATCAGCCCCAGCATTTT